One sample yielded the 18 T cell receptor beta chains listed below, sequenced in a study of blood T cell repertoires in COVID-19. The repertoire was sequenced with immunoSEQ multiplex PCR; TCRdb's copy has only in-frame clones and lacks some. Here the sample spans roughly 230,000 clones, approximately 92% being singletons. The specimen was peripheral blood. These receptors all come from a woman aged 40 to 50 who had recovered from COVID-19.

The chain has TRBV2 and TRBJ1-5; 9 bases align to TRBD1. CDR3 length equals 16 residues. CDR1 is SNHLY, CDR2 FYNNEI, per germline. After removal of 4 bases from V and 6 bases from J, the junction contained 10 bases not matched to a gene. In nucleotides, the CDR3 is TGTGCCAGCAGTGGACGGGGACAGGGTTACGCTCAGCCCCAGCATTTT. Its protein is CASSGRGQGYAQPQHF.

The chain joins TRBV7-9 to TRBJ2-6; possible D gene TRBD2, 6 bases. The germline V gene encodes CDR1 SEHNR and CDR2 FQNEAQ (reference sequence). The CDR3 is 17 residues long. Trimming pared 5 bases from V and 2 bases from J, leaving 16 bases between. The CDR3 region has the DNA TGTGCCAGCAGCCCGCGGGACCGAACTGCTGGGGCCAACGTCCTGACTTTC. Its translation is CASSPRDRTAGANVLTF.

The chain's CDR3 is CASKIQGTGELFF. CDR3 bases: TGTGCCAGCAAGATACAGGGAACCGGGGAGCTGTTTTTT. V usage is TRBV27 and J usage is TRBJ2-2, with D perhaps matching TRBD1 (6 bases). Germline V lookup: CDR1 MNHEY, CDR2 SMNVEV (reference sequence). Deletions cut 7 bases from V and 5 bases from J, with 11 bases between. This CDR3 spans 13 amino acids.

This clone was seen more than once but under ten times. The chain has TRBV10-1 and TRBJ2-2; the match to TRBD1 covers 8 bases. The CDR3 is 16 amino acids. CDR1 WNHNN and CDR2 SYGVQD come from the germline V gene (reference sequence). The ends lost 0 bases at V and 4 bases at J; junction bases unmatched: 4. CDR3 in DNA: TGCGCCAGCAGTGAGTCGACAGGGGTCTTCACCGGGGAGCTGTTTTTT. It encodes CASSESTGVFTGELFF.

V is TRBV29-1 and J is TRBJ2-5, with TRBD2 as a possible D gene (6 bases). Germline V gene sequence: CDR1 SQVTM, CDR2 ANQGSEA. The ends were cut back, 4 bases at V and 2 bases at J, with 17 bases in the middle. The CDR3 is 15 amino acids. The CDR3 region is CSVGVFASAQETQYF. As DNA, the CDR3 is TGCAGCGTTGGGGTGTTCGCTAGCGCTCAAGAGACCCAGTACTTC.

The CDR3 bases are TGTGCCAGCAGCCCCACCGGGACAGGGAGTAGTTTCGGGGAGCTGTTTTTT. It encodes CASSPTGTGSSFGELFF. The V call is TRBV6-2 or TRBV6-3, the J call TRBJ2-2; 9 nucleotides match TRBD1. CDR1 and CDR2 from the germline V gene are MNHEY and SVGEGT. J was trimmed by 7 bases and V by 6 bases; bases with no gene match: 15. This CDR3 spans 17 amino acids.

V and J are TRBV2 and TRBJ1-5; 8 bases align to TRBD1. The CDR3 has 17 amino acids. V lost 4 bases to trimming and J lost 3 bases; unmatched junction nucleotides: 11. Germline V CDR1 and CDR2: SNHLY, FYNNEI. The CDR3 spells CASSVRSGQGINQPQHF. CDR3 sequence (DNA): TGTGCCAGCAGTGTAAGGAGTGGACAGGGCATCAATCAGCCCCAGCATTTT.

The CDR3 here is CAISGGQRNTEAFF. CDR3 bases: TGTGCCATCAGTGGGGGACAGAGGAACACTGAAGCTTTCTTT. The chain combines TRBV10-3 with TRBJ1-1; 7 positions match TRBD1. J was trimmed by 1 base and V by 4 bases; bases with no gene match: 3. CDR3 length equals 14 residues. Per germline, CDR1 ENHRY and CDR2 SYGVKD.

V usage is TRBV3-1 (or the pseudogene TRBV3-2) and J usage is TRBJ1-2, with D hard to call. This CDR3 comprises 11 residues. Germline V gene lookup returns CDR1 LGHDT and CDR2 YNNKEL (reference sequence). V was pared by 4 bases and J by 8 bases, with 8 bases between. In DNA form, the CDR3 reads TGTGCCAGCAGCCTCGGGAGCGGCTACACCTTC. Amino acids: CASSLGSGYTF.

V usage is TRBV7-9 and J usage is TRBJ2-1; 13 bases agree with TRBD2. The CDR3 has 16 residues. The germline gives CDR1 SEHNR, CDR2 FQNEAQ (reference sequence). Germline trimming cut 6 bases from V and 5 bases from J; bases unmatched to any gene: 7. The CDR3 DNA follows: TGTGCCAGCAGATGGACTAGCGGGGGAATTAACAATGAGCAGTTCTTC. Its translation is CASRWTSGGINNEQFF.

The CDR3 DNA reads TGTGCCAGCAGTGAAGCTTGGGCTTTGAACACCGGGGAGCTGTTTTTT. Its protein is CASSEAWALNTGELFF. J is TRBJ2-2 and V is TRBV6-1; D is uncertain. Per the germline V gene, CDR1 is MNHNS and CDR2 is SASEGT. This CDR3 region has 16 residues. Trimming removed 0 bases from V and 1 base from J, with 9 bases in between.

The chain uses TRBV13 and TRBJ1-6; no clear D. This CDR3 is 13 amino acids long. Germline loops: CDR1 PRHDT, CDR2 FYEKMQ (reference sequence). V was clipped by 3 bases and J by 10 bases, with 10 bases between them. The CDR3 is CASSFDPRSPLHF. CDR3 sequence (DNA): TGTGCCAGCAGCTTTGATCCTAGATCACCCCTCCACTTT.

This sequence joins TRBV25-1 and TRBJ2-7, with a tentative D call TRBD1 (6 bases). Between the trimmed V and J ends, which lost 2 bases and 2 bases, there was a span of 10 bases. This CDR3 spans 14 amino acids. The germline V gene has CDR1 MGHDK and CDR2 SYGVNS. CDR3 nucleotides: TGTGCCAGCAGTGAAGACAGGAGCCCCTACGAGCAGTACTTC. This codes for CASSEDRSPYEQYF.

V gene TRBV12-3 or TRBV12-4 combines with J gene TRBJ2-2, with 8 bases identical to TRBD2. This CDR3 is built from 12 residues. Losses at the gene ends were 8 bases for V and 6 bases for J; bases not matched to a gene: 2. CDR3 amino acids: CASREGAGELFF. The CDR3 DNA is TGTGCCAGCCGGGAGGGGGCCGGGGAGCTGTTTTTT.

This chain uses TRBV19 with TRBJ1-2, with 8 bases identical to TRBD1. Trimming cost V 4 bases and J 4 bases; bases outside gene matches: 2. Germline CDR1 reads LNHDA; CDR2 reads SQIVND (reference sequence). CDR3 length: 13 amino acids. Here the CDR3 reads CASSTDRAYGYTF. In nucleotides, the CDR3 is TGTGCCAGTAGTACGGACAGGGCCTATGGCTACACCTTC.

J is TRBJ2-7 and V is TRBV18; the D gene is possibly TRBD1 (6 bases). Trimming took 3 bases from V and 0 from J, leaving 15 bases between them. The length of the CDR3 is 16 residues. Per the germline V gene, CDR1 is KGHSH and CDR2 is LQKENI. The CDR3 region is CASSPGASTDSYEQYF. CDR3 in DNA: TGTGCCAGCTCACCGGGGGCATCGACAGACTCCTACGAGCAGTACTTC.

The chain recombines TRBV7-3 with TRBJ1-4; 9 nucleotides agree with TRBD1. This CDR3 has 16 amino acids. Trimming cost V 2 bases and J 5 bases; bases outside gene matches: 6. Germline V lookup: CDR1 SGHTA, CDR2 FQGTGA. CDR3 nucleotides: TGTGCCAGCAGCTTAGGGACAGGGCGAAACAATGAAAAACTGTTTTTT. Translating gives CASSLGTGRNNEKLFF.

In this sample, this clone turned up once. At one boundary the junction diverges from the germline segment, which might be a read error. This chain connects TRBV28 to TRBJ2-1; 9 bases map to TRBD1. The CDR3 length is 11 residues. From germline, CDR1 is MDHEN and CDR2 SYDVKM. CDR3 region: CASSTRDREVF. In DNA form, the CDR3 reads TGTGCCAGCAGTACCCGGGACAGGGAGGTCTTC.